This T cell receptor (beta chain) was recovered during a study of pediatric ulcerative colitis. This table comes from immunoSEQ multiplex PCR, and its TCRdb copy is limited to in-frame clones, with some not included. Among around 16,000 clones listed, over 70% were seen once. Rectal tissue came from one to two pinch biopsies taken at colonoscopy. The CDR3 length is 14 residues. CDR1 is SGHVS and CDR2 is FQNEAQ in the germline V gene. The ends were cut back, 4 bases at V and 5 bases at J, with 15 bases in the middle. The sequenced sample was gut tissue. The chain has TRBV7-8 and TRBJ2-7; D not resolved. This receptor was obtained from a boy aged 5-17 years who was a control in a study of pediatric ulcerative colitis. The CDR3 coding sequence is TGTGCCAGCAGCTCAACTCCGTACGGAGACGAGCAGTACTTC. Amino acid sequence: CASSSTPYGDEQYF.